The T cell receptor (beta chain) under discussion was sequenced for a study of T cell responses to AZD1222 COVID-19 vaccine. General study results and limits: Baseline testing showed seropositivity in only six AZD1222 recipients. Donor demographics were predominantly white British with a female majority; clonal diversity may be underestimated. Rises in breadth and depth of Spike-specific TCRs came after two AZD1222 doses.

Sequenced by immunoSEQ multiplex PCR; TCRdb stores in-frame clones only, minus some. The sample gives some 180,000 clones, more than 85% of which show up once; approximately 1.6% is in the top ten. Second-dose recipients at about 4 or about 12 weeks were treated as one pooled group. Comment on this clone: The antigen remains undetermined.

The CDR3 sequence is 16 residues long. The ends lost 5 bases at V and 4 bases at J; junction bases unmatched: 12. CDR1 MDHEN and CDR2 SYDVKM come from the germline V gene. This TCR came from an adult who received the AZD1222 COVID-19 vaccine. This sample comprised peripheral blood, obtained 28 days after the second AZD1222 dose. The rearrangement links TRBV28 to TRBJ1-2; 8 bases map to TRBD1. CDR3: CASSITSGTGPYGYTF. The CDR3 bases are TGTGCCAGCAGTATTACCTCCGGGACAGGACCCTATGGCTACACCTTC.